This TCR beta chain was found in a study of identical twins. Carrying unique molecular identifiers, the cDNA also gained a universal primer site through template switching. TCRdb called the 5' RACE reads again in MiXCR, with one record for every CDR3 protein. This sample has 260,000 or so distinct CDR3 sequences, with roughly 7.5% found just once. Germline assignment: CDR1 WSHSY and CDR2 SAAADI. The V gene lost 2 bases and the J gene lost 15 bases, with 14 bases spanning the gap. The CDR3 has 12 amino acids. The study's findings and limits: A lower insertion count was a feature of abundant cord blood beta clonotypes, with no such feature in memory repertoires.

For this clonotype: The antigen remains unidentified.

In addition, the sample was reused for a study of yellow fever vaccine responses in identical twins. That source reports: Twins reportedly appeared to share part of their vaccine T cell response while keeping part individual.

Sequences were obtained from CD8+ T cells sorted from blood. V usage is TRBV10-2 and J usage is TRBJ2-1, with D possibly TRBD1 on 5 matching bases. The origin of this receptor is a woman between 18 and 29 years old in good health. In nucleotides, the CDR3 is TGCGCCAGCAGTGAGAACTCAGGGTGGGGGTTCTTC. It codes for CASSENSGWGFF.